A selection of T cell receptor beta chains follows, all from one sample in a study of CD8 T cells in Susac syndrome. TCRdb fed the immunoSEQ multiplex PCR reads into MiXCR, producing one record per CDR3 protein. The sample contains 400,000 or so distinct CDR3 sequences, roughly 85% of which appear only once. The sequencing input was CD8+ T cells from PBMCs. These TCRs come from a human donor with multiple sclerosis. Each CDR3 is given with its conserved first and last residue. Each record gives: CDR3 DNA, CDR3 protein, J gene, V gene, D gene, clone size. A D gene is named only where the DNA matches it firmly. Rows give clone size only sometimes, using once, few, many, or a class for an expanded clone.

TGCAGTGCTAGAGTACTAGCGATTGAAGAGACCCAGTACTTC CSARVLAIEETQYF TRBJ2-5 TRBV20-1 TRBD2 .
TGTGCCAGCAGTATCACAGGCTATGGCTACACCTTC CASSITGYGYTF TRBJ1-2 TRBV12-3/TRBV12-4 . .
TGTGCCAGCAGCCCTAACGCAGGGCGGGTTGGCGAAAAACTGTTTTTT CASSPNAGRVGEKLFF TRBJ1-4 TRBV12-3/TRBV12-4 . once
TGTGCCAGCAGCCAGGACAGGGAAATAAACTATGGCTACACCTTC CASSQDREINYGYTF TRBJ1-2 TRBV27 TRBD1 .
TGTGCCAGAGGAGGGCGTACCACGGGGGAGCTGTTTTTT CARGGRTTGELFF TRBJ2-2 TRBV2 . once
TGTGCCAGCAGCTCACTAGCGGGAGGACTAGCGGGGGAGCTGTTTTTT CASSSLAGGLAGELFF TRBJ2-2 TRBV5-6 TRBD2 .
TGTGCCAGTAGTATGGCCACTGAAGCTTTCTTT CASSMATEAFF TRBJ1-1 TRBV19 . .
TGTGCCATCAGTGACGAAGGGGCTGTGAATGAGCAGTTCTTC CAISDEGAVNEQFF TRBJ2-1 TRBV10-3 . .
TGTGCCAGCAGCTTCGGACTACATGAGCAGTTCTTC CASSFGLHEQFF TRBJ2-1 TRBV7-3 . .
TGTGCCAGCAGTGAAGAGAGGGAGGGGGACTATGGCTACACCTTC CASSEEREGDYGYTF TRBJ1-2 TRBV6-1 . .
TGTGCCAGCAGCCATCCGGGGGACAGGGGGCCAAATGAGCAGTTCTTC CASSHPGDRGPNEQFF TRBJ2-1 TRBV7-8 TRBD1 once
TGCAGTGCTAGAGACCTGACTAGCGGGAGGTACGAGCAGTACTTC CSARDLTSGRYEQYF TRBJ2-7 TRBV20-1 TRBD2 few
TGTGCCAGCAGCCAAGTGGGACACAGAGTGAACACTGAAGCTTTCTTT CASSQVGHRVNTEAFF TRBJ1-1 TRBV3-1 . .